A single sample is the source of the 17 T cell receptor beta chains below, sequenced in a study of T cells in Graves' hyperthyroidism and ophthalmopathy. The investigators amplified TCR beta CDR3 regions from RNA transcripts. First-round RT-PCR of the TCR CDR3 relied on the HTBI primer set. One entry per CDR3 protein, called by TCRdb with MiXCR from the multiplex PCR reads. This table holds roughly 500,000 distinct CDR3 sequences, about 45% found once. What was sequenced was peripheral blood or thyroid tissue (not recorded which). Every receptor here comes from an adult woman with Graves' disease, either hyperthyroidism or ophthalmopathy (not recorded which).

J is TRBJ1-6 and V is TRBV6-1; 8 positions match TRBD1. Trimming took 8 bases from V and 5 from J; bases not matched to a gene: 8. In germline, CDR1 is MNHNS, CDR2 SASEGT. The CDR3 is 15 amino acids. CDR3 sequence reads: CASGVSTGDNSPLHF. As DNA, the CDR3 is TGTGCCAGCGGGGTTTCGACAGGGGATAATTCACCCCTCCACTTT.

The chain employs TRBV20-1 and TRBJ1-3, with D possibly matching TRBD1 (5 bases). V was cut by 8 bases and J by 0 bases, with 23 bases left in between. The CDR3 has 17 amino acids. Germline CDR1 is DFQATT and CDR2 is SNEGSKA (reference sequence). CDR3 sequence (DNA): TGCAGTACTACAAGCGCTATAGAGGGGCTCTCTGGAAACACCATATATTTT. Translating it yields CSTTSAIEGLSGNTIYF.

This CDR3 reads CASSHPEGWDTTYEQYF. In DNA form, the CDR3 reads TGTGCCAGCAGCCACCCCGAGGGATGGGACACAACCTACGAGCAGTACTTC. The V call is TRBV6-2 or TRBV6-3, the J call TRBJ2-7; D perhaps matches TRBD1 (6 bases). The germline V gene encodes CDR1 MNHEY and CDR2 SVGEGT. V gave up 6 bases and J gave up 2 bases, with 23 bases separating them. The CDR3 sequence is 17 residues long.

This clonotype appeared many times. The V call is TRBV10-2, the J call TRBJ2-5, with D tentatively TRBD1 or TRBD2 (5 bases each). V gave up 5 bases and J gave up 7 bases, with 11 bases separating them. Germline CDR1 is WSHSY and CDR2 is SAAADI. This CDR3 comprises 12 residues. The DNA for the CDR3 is TGCGCCAGCAGTCCTGGGGACCGGACCCAGTACTTC. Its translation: CASSPGDRTQYF.

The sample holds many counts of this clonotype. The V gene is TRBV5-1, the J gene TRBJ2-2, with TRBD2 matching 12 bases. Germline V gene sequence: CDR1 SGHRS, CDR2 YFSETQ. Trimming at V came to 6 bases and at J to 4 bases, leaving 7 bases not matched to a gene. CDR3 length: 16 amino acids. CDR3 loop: CASNLGLAGFTGELFF. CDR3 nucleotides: TGCGCCAGCAACCTCGGACTAGCGGGATTCACCGGGGAGCTGTTTTTT.

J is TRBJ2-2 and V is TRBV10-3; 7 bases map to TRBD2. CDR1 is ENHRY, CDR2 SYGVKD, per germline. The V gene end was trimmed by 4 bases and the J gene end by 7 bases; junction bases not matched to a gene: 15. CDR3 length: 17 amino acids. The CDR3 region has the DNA TGTGCCATCAGTGCTAGAGATCCCGGACTAGTTGGCGGGGAGCTGTTTTTT. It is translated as CAISARDPGLVGGELFF.

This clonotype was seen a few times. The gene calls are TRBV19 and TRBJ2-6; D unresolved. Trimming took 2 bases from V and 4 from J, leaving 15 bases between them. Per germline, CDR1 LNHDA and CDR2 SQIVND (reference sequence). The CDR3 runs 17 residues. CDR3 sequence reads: CASSILAGAQGANVLTF. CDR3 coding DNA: TGTGCCAGTAGTATATTGGCAGGCGCGCAGGGGGCCAACGTCCTGACTTTC.

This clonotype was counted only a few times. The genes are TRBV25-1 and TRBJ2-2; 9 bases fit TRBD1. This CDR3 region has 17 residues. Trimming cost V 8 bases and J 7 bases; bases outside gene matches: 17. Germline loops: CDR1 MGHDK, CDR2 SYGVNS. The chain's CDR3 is CASRKTPGQGLSGELFF. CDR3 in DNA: TGTGCCAGCCGAAAAACCCCGGGACAGGGTTTGAGCGGGGAGCTGTTTTTT. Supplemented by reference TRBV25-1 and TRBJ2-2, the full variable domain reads EADIYQTPRYLVIGTGKKITLECSQTMGHDKMYWYQQDPGMELHLIHYSYGVNSTEKGDLSSESTVSRIRTEHFPLTLESARPSHTSQYLCASRKTPGQGLSGELFFGEGSRLTVL.

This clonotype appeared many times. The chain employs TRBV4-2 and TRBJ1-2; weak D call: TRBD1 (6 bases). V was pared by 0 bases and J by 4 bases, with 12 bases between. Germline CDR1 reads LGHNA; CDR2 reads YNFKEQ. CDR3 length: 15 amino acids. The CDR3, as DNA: TGTGCCAGCAGCCAAGATTTACAGGGCAGCTATGGCTACACCTTC. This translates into CASSQDLQGSYGYTF.

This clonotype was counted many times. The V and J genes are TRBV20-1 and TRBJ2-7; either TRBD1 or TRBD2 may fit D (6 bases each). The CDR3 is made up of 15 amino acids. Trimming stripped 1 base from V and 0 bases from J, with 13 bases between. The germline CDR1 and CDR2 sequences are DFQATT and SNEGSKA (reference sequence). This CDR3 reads CSARGGGTFSYEQYF. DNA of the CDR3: TGCAGTGCTAGAGGAGGGGGGACATTCTCCTACGAGCAGTACTTC.

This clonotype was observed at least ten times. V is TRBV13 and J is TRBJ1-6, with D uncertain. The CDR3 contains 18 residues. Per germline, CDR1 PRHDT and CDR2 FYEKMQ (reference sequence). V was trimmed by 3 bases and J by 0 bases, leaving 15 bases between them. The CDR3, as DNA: TGTGCCAGCAGCTTGGGTAGAGTTGCGAGCTCCTATAATTCACCCCTCCACTTT. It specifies CASSLGRVASSYNSPLHF.

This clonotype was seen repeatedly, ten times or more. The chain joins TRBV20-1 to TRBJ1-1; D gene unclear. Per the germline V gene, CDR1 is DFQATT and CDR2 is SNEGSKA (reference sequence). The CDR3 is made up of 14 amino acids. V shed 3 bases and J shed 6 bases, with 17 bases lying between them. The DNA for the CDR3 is TGCAGTGCTAGCCTTCGAGAACGGGTTGCTGAAGCTTTCTTT. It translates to CSASLRERVAEAFF.

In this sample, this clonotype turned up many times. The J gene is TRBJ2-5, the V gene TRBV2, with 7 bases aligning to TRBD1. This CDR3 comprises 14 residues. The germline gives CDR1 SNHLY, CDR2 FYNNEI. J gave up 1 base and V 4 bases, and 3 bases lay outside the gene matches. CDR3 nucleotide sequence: TGTGCCAGCAGTGGCAACAGGGGCCAAGAGACCCAGTACTTC. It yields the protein CASSGNRGQETQYF. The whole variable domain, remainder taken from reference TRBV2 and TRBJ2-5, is EPEVTQTPSHQVTQMGQEVILRCVPISNHLYFYWYRQILGQKVEFLVSFYNNEISEKSEIFDDQFSVERPDGSNFTLKIRSTKLEDSAMYFCASSGNRGQETQYFGPGTRLLVL.

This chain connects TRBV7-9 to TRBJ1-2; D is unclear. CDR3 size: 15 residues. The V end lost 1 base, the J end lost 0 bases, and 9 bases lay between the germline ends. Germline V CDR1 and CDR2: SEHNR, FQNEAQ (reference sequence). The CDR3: CASSLDDGANYGYTF. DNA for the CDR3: TGTGCCAGCAGCTTAGACGACGGAGCTAACTATGGCTACACCTTC.

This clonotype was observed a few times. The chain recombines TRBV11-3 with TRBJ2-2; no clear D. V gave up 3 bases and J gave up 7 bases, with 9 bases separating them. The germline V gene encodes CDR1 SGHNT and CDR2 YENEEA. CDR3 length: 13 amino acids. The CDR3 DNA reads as TGTGCCAGCAGCTTCTCGACCCACGGGGAGCTGTTTTTT. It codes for CASSFSTHGELFF.

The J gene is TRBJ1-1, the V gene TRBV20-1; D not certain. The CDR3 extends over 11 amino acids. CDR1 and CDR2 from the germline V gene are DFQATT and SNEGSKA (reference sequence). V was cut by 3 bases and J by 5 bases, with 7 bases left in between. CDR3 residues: CSASSATEAFF. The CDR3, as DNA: TGCAGTGCTAGTTCCGCAACTGAAGCTTTCTTT.

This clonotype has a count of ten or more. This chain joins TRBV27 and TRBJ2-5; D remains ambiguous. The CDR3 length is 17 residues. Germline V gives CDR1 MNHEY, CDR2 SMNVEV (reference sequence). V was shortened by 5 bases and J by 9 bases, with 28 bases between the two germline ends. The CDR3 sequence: CASSPLPNFESFEAQYF. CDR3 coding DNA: TGTGCCAGCAGTCCCCTCCCCAACTTCGAGAGCTTTGAGGCCCAGTACTTC.